This is a list of T cell receptor beta chains from one sample in a study of response to subunit inactivated influenza vaccine. From the RT-PCR reads, TCRdb called clonotypes with MiXCR, one entry per CDR3 protein. This sample has about 520,000 distinct CDR3 sequences, with around 25% found just once. Sample: CD4+ T cells sorted from PBMCs, taken about 5 days after vaccination. The receptors derive from a man aged 45-65 years who received an inactivated influenza vaccine. The CDR3 runs from the conserved cysteine through the conserved F or W. A D gene is named only where the DNA matches it firmly. Part of the rows lack a size; the others show once, few, many or a class for expanded clones.

>TRBJ2-2|TRBD2|TRBV7-3|NA
TGTGCCAGCAGCTCCACTTTAAGGGATCTAGCGGAGGGTCGCACCGGGGAGCTGTTTTTT
CASSSTLRDLAEGRTGELFF
>TRBJ2-7|NA|TRBV20-1|NA
TGCAGTGCTAATTGGGGGTACGAGCAGTACTTC
CSANWGYEQYF
>TRBJ1-6|NA|TRBV6-5|NA
TGTGCCAGCAGTTACTACCACAGTAATACTTCACCCCTCCACTTT
CASSYYHSNTSPLHF
>TRBJ2-1|NA|TRBV20-1|NA
TGCAGTGCTAGGATCCGGCCCGTCGGAGCTGAGCAGTTCTTC
CSARIRPVGAEQFF
>TRBJ2-7|TRBD1|TRBV5-1|few
TGCGCCAGCAGCAGAGGAGCCGGGACAGGGGGGTTCTACGAGCAGTACTTC
CASSRGAGTGGFYEQYF
>TRBJ1-6|NA|TRBV2|NA
TGTGCCAGCAGTGAGGAGGGGTCCTATAATTCACCCCTCCACTTT
CASSEEGSYNSPLHF
>TRBJ2-3|NA|TRBV6-6|few
TGTGCCAGCAGTTACTTGGCAGATACGCAGTATTTT
CASSYLADTQYF
>TRBJ1-4|NA|TRBV5-1|NA
TGCGCCAGCAGCTTGGGGCCTTCCACTGAAAAACTGTTTTTT
CASSLGPSTEKLFF
>TRBJ1-2|NA|TRBV20-1|few
TGCAGTGCTACGGACAGATACTATGGCTACACCTTC
CSATDRYYGYTF
>TRBJ2-3|TRBD2|TRBV29-1|NA
TGCAGCGTTTTATTTAGCGGGAGAGATACGCAGTATTTT
CSVLFSGRDTQYF
>TRBJ2-1|TRBD2|TRBV7-2|few
TGTGCCAGCAGCTACTTAGCGGGGGGGCGACAAGATGAGCAGTTCTTC
CASSYLAGGRQDEQFF
>TRBJ1-4|TRBD1|TRBV11-1|few
TGTGCCAGCAGCCCCTCCGGACAGGGGCGGTTAGTGGGGAATGAAAAACTGTTTTTT
CASSPSGQGRLVGNEKLFF
>TRBJ1-2|NA|TRBV20-1|few
TGCAGTGCTAGAGACCCTCGGACCGTGGGGAATGGCTACACCTTC
CSARDPRTVGNGYTF
>TRBJ2-2|NA|TRBV5-1|NA
TGCGCCAGCAAAAAAGGTGGCAGCCATAACACCGGGGAGCTGTTTTTT
CASKKGGSHNTGELFF
>TRBJ2-2|NA|TRBV5-4|NA
TGTGCCAGCAGCTTGGCGGGATACCGCACCGGGGAGCTGTTTTTT
CASSLAGYRTGELFF
>TRBJ2-3|TRBD2|TRBV7-2|few
TGTGCCAGCAGCCCAACTAGCGGATTCACAGATACGCAGTATTTT
CASSPTSGFTDTQYF
>TRBJ2-6|NA|TRBV7-8|NA
TGTGCCAGCAGCGCCAGACGCTCTGGGGCCAACGTCCTGACTTTC
CASSARRSGANVLTF
>TRBJ2-1|NA|TRBV24-1|NA
TGTGCCACCAGTGAGGACGGGAGCTCCTACAATGAGCAGTTCTTC
CATSEDGSSYNEQFF
>TRBJ2-2|TRBD2|TRBV29-1|NA
TGCAGCGTTGGGACTAGCGGTACCGGGGAGCTGTTTTTT
CSVGTSGTGELFF
>TRBJ2-2|NA|TRBV5-1|NA
TGCGCCAGCAGCTCGAGGTGGACGGAGCCCGGGGAGCTGTTTTTT
CASSSRWTEPGELFF
>TRBJ2-2|NA|TRBV29-1|few
TGCAGCGTTTCGACAGGACTCACCGGGGAGCTGTTTTTT
CSVSTGLTGELFF
>TRBJ2-3|TRBD1|TRBV7-3|few
TGTGCCAGCAGCTTAAAAAGGGCAGGGGGCTTCACAGATACGCAGTATTTT
CASSLKRAGGFTDTQYF
>TRBJ2-5|NA|TRBV18|few
TGTGCCAGCTCACCACCGCCGGGTCGAGAGACCCAGTACTTC
CASSPPPGRETQYF
>TRBJ2-7|NA|TRBV7-2|NA
TGTGCCAGCAGCTTAGAAGTACAGCAGTACTTC
CASSLEVQQYF
>TRBJ2-7|NA|TRBV5-1|many
TGCGCCAGCAGCTCCTTAGGAGAGTACGAGCAGTACTTC
CASSSLGEYEQYF
>TRBJ2-5|NA|TRBV20-1|few
TGCAGTGCTAGAGATACAGTTCAAGAGACCCAGTACTTC
CSARDTVQETQYF
>TRBJ2-1|TRBD2|TRBV24-1|few
TGTGCCACCAGTGTTCCTAGCGGCGGCAATGAGCAGTTCTTC
CATSVPSGGNEQFF
>TRBJ2-7|NA|TRBV28|few
TGTGCCAGCAGTCGACTAATGGGCTACGAGCAGTACTTC
CASSRLMGYEQYF
>TRBJ2-2|NA|TRBV5-6|few
TGTGCCAGCAGCTTGGTCAGGGGCCTATCGATCACCGGGGAGCTGTTTTTT
CASSLVRGLSITGELFF
>TRBJ2-3|TRBD2|TRBV20-1|few
TGCAGTGCCTACCTGAGACTAGCGGCCACAGATACGCAGTATTTT
CSAYLRLAATDTQYF
>TRBJ2-7|NA|TRBV12-3/TRBV12-4|once
TGTGCCAGCAGTACCCTCGGGACTGGATCCTACGAGCAGTACTTC
CASSTLGTGSYEQYF
>TRBJ2-2|TRBD2|TRBV27|NA
TGTGCCAGCAGTTCACGGACTAGCGGCACCGGGGAGCTGTTTTTT
CASSSRTSGTGELFF
>TRBJ2-5|TRBD2|TRBV7-2|NA
TGTGCCAGCAGCCCGCAGCCGGGCGGGAGGGCCGCAGAGACCCAGTACTTC
CASSPQPGGRAAETQYF
>TRBJ2-2|NA|TRBV20-1|NA
TGCAGTGCTAGAGACGGGACTTACAAGAACACCGGGGAGCTGTTTTTT
CSARDGTYKNTGELFF
>TRBJ1-5|NA|TRBV28|NA
TGTGCCAGCAGTTTCATATATAGCAATCAGCCCCAGCATTTT
CASSFIYSNQPQHF
>TRBJ1-2|NA|TRBV4-3|NA
TGCGCCAGCAGCCAATCGGAGCAGGGGAGACACTATGGCTACACCTTC
CASSQSEQGRHYGYTF
>TRBJ2-4|NA|TRBV5-1|NA
TGCGCCAGCAGCGCTGCCGGGACAGCCAAAAACATTCAGTACTTC
CASSAAGTAKNIQYF
>TRBJ2-1|NA|TRBV29-1|NA
TGCAGCGTTGGGCGAGGGGGTATCAATGAGCAGTTCTTC
CSVGRGGINEQFF